This T cell receptor beta chain appears in the sequencing data of a study of blood T cell repertoires in COVID-19 (dated by TCRdb to 2018 to 2020). Regarding the complete study: Samples covering the acute and convalescent phases of COVID-19 were provided by collaborators in the United States, Italy and Spain. The prospective study material was composed of cDNA or gDNA derived from T cells, B-cell-depleted T cells, or PBMCs. The dataset comprised deeply sampled blood TCRbeta repertoires from subjects exposed to, actively infected with, or recovered from COVID-19. The repertoires were made available in a free public database intended to serve as a resource for research on the immune response to SARS-CoV-2. The samples were drawn from the first 160 participants of the ongoing ImmuneRACE study and from 950 to 1,500 subjects provided by 6 global collaborators. A de-identified subject ID, COVID-19 status, age in years and sex were almost always included in the sample metadata. HLA class I and class II types, where available, came from metadata supplied by the sample provider rather than from assay-based typing. General findings and caveats noted by the study authors: How much clinical and demographic metadata was included differed by source and by participant, and the metadata was provided uncurated.

Trimmed from V: 2 bases; trimmed from J: 4 bases; junction bases lacking a gene match: 14. CDR1 and CDR2, looked up from the germline V gene, are MGHRA and YSYEKL. From its cysteine to its phenylalanine, the CDR3 spans 18 amino acids. CDR3 DNA is the only sequence kept; it has 54 bases, read in frame from the first base. A word on this clone: Its antigen is still unknown. The sample holds no much larger clone one base away, and base qualities are not on file.

In the prospective study, participants were roughly 18 to 89 years old, resided in fewer than 25 geographic areas of the United States, and were enrolled through a virtual design. Cohort assignment in the prospective study relied on participant-reported clinical history from a screening survey and a study questionnaire. ImmuneRACE Cohort 3 recovered participants were defined by two consecutive negative NP/OP PCR tests, healthcare professional clearance, or symptom resolution. In the prospective study, mobile phlebotomists collected whole blood, serum and a nasopharyngeal or oropharyngeal swab from each participant. Over an approximately 2-month period, participants in the prospective study had the option of providing additional blood draws and questionnaires. Blood samples from the prospective study were shipped frozen or at room temperature prior to DNA extraction. The immunoSEQ Assay, a bias-controlled multiplex PCR, was used to amplify TCRbeta CDR3 regions from genomic DNA. Under the source paper's analysis protocol: The number of nucleated cells in each sample was estimated by amplification of reference gene primers within the assay. To quantify the absolute abundance of each unique TCRbeta CDR3 rearrangement, sequence reads were collapsed and filtered. For each sample, productive Simpson clonality was calculated as the square root of Simpson's diversity index across productive rearrangements. Held by TCRdb, this immuneACCESS table contains in-frame sequences only and omits some clones. Under half of the omission traces to an unresolved V gene where checked; the cause of the rest is unknown. The V and J calls and clone size come from that table; D and trimming were worked out from the DNA. The sample records around 300,000 clones, about 90% of which are singletons. The ten biggest clones cover more than 9% of the sample.

This clonotype was sampled from a woman younger than 45 who had recovered from COVID-19. Rearrangement joined TRBV4-1 to TRBJ1-5; the central 7 bases match TRBD1. Sequencing was done on a sample of PBMCs or T cells enriched from blood (not recorded which). Here is the DNA: TGCGCCAGCAGCCAATTCTGGACAGGCTCCCGGGCTAATCAGCCCCAGCATTTT. Its product reads: CASSQFWTGSRANQPQHF.